This is a list of T cell receptor beta chains from one sample in a study of T cells after yellow fever vaccination. TCRdb itself ran the 5' RACE reads through MiXCR, one entry per CDR3 protein. The table shows under 400,000 distinct CDR3 sequences, with roughly an eighth occurring only once. This sample comprised CD4+ T cells sorted from PBMCs, obtained 15 days after the yellow fever booster vaccination. These receptors originate from a young man who received the YFV17D yellow fever vaccine. Both conserved end residues are part of each CDR3. A D gene is named only where the DNA matches it firmly. Clone size is stated in some rows and not others, as once, few, many or a class when expanded.

v_gene: TRBV12-3/TRBV12-4; j_gene: TRBJ1-2; d_gene: TRBD1; abundance: .; CDR3aa: CASSPSVDRGQREGYTF; CDR3nt: TGTGCCAGCAGCCCCTCCGTGGACAGGGGGCAACGGGAGGGCTACACCTTC
v_gene: TRBV5-6; j_gene: TRBJ1-6; d_gene: .; abundance: .; CDR3aa: CASSVDYSPLHF; CDR3nt: TGTGCCAGCAGCGTTGACTATTCACCCCTCCACTTT
v_gene: TRBV6-6; j_gene: TRBJ2-1; d_gene: .; abundance: .; CDR3aa: CASNVLNEQFF; CDR3nt: TGTGCCAGCAATGTCCTAAATGAGCAGTTCTTC
v_gene: TRBV7-6; j_gene: TRBJ1-6; d_gene: .; abundance: few; CDR3aa: CASSLEALEGNSPLHF; CDR3nt: TGTGCCAGCAGCTTAGAGGCCCTGGAGGGAAATTCACCCCTCCACTTT
v_gene: TRBV7-6; j_gene: TRBJ2-2; d_gene: TRBD2; abundance: .; CDR3aa: CASSSLAGGNTGELFF; CDR3nt: TGTGCCAGCAGCTCACTAGCGGGGGGAAACACCGGGGAGCTGTTTTTT
v_gene: TRBV7-8; j_gene: TRBJ2-4; d_gene: .; abundance: few; CDR3aa: CASSLVRDNIQYF; CDR3nt: TGTGCCAGCAGCTTAGTTAGGGACAACATTCAGTACTTC
v_gene: TRBV5-1; j_gene: TRBJ1-3; d_gene: .; abundance: .; CDR3aa: CASSAIQGPGNTIYF; CDR3nt: TGCGCCAGCAGCGCCATACAGGGACCTGGAAACACCATATATTTT
v_gene: TRBV4-3; j_gene: TRBJ2-1; d_gene: .; abundance: many; CDR3aa: CASSQDRSEQFF; CDR3nt: TGCGCCAGCAGCCAAGACAGAAGTGAGCAGTTCTTC
v_gene: TRBV6-5; j_gene: TRBJ1-5; d_gene: .; abundance: few; CDR3aa: CASSRDNFSNQPQHF; CDR3nt: TGTGCCAGCAGCCGGGACAACTTTAGCAATCAGCCCCAGCATTTT
v_gene: TRBV4-3; j_gene: TRBJ2-7; d_gene: .; abundance: few; CDR3aa: CASSQDYKRDEQYF; CDR3nt: TGCGCCAGCAGCCAAGATTACAAAAGGGACGAGCAGTACTTC
v_gene: TRBV10-3; j_gene: TRBJ1-5; d_gene: .; abundance: few; CDR3aa: CAISDRTLQPQHF; CDR3nt: TGTGCCATCAGTGACAGGACCTTACAGCCCCAGCATTTT
v_gene: TRBV7-3; j_gene: TRBJ2-7; d_gene: .; abundance: .; CDR3aa: CASSLRPGSSYEQYF; CDR3nt: TGTGCCAGCAGCTTAAGACCGGGGAGCTCCTACGAGCAGTACTTC
v_gene: TRBV7-2; j_gene: TRBJ1-5; d_gene: .; abundance: .; CDR3aa: CASSLVSGPAAPQHF; CDR3nt: TGTGCCAGCAGCTTAGTATCGGGCCCCGCGGCCCCCCAGCATTTT
v_gene: TRBV6-2/TRBV6-3; j_gene: TRBJ2-7; d_gene: TRBD2; abundance: .; CDR3aa: CASHSWGGEQYF; CDR3nt: TGTGCCAGCCATTCGTGGGGGGGCGAGCAGTACTTC